The TCR beta chain described here comes from a study of T cell responses to AZD1222 COVID-19 vaccine. Assay: immunoSEQ multiplex PCR; the TCRdb copy retains only in-frame clones and omits some. Here the sample spans over 60,000 clones, around 90% being singletons. Looked up from germline, CDR1 is SEHNR and CDR2 is FQNEAQ (reference sequence). This CDR3 region has 18 residues. After removal of 6 bases from V and 2 bases from J, the junction contained 17 bases not matched to a gene. V usage is TRBV7-9 and J usage is TRBJ2-7; TRBD1 agrees at 9 bases. Sequenced material: peripheral blood, taken on day 0 of AZD1222 vaccination. The sequence was collected from an adult in good health. The CDR3 region has the DNA TGTGCCAGCAGACCGAGCACTACCGGGACAGGGATTCCCTACGAGCAGTACTTC. Translating it yields CASRPSTTGTGIPYEQYF. Using reference TRBV7-9 and TRBJ2-7 for the parts outside the CDR3, the full variable domain is DTGVSQNPRHKITKRGQNVTFRCDPISEHNRLYWYRQTLGQGPEFLTYFQNEAQLEKSRLLSDRFSAERPKGSFSTLEIQRTEQGDSAMYLCASRPSTTGTGIPYEQYFGPGTRLTVT.